A single sample is the source of the 30 T cell receptor beta chains below, sequenced in a study of human T cells and chemical hapten exposure. MiXCR, run by TCRdb on the RACE reads, gives a single entry per CDR3 protein. The repertoire has roughly 380,000 distinct CDR3 sequences, approximately 5% of them found once; the top ten carry approximately 2.3%. Documented time point: patch test 1, 2 weeks after DPC sensitization. Treatment defined: therapeutic diphenylcyclopropenone sensitization with weekly scalp DPC. Here the sequenced sample was whole blood, taken in connection with sensitization to the hapten diphenylcyclopropenone (DPC). These receptors came from a woman aged 45 to 65 with alopecia areata. Some clones in this sample may be carry-over from other donors' samples.

This clonotype has a handful of counts. CDR3 region: CASSPREGGQRTGANVLTF. CDR3 coding DNA: TGTGCCAGCAGTCCTAGGGAGGGGGGACAGAGAACTGGGGCCAACGTCCTGACTTTC. The genes are TRBV12-3 or TRBV12-4 and TRBJ2-6, with D tentatively TRBD1 or TRBD2 (7 bases each). V lost 5 bases and J lost 2, with 22 bases in between. The CDR3 loop spans 19 amino acids.

The chain joins TRBV12-3 or TRBV12-4 to TRBJ2-2, with TRBD1 identical over 8 bases. V gave up 1 base and J gave up 4 bases; unmatched junction bases: 2. This CDR3 is built from 15 residues. In DNA form, the CDR3 reads TGTGCCAGCAGTTTAGGGACAGGGTTCACCGGGGAGCTGTTTTTT. Residues: CASSLGTGFTGELFF.

This clonotype was recorded at least ten times. V usage is TRBV5-6 and J usage is TRBJ1-2, with TRBD1 identical over 7 bases. The CDR3 extends over 13 amino acids. J gave up 8 bases and V 2 bases, and 6 bases lay outside the gene matches. Germline CDR1 and CDR2: SGHDT and YYEEEE. The CDR3 DNA reads as TGTGCCAGCAGCTTCGACAGGGTGGGAGGCTACACCTTC. Amino acid sequence: CASSFDRVGGYTF.

In this sample, this clonotype turned up many times. V is TRBV5-1 and J is TRBJ2-3, with 9 bases fitting TRBD2. The CDR3 consists of 16 residues. Germline V gives CDR1 SGHRS, CDR2 YFSETQ. The V and J ends lost 1 base and 0 bases, in that order; junction bases with no gene match: 3. This chain's CDR3 is CASSLTSGSSTDTQYF. The CDR3 nucleotides read TGCGCCAGCAGCTTGACTAGCGGGTCTAGCACAGATACGCAGTATTTT.

In this sample, this clonotype turned up many times. The chain is built from TRBV29-1 and TRBJ2-1, with a possible D match to TRBD2 (7 bases). The CDR3 contains 14 residues. V was shortened by 8 bases and J by 0 bases, with 14 bases between the two germline ends. CDR1 is SQVTM and CDR2 is ANQGSEA in the germline V gene. The CDR3 sequence: CSQIGGDSYNEQFF. CDR3 coding DNA: TGCAGCCAAATAGGGGGGGACTCCTACAATGAGCAGTTCTTC.

This clonotype has more than one count but fewer than ten. The chain uses TRBV7-2 and TRBJ1-5; no clear D. CDR1 and CDR2 (germline): SGHTA, FQGNSA. The CDR3 covers 15 residues. Deletions cut 7 bases from V and 5 bases from J, with 18 bases between. The CDR3 coding sequence is TGTGCCAGCACCATAAGCGGAGGGAGTGATCAGCCCCAGCATTTT. It specifies CASTISGGSDQPQHF.

This clonotype was seen repeatedly, ten times or more. The rearrangement links TRBV12-3 or TRBV12-4 to TRBJ2-7; 9 bases are shared with TRBD2. This CDR3 region has 17 residues. V dropped 7 bases and J dropped 0; count of bases not matched to a gene: 13. This chain's CDR3 is CASTRRASGDSSYEQYF. CDR3 nucleotides: TGTGCCAGCACCCGGAGGGCTAGCGGGGACAGCTCCTACGAGCAGTACTTC.

This clonotype was found a few times. In DNA form, the CDR3 reads TGCGCCAGCAGCTCCGGGACAGGGCTAGAGACCCAGTACTTC. Translation: CASSSGTGLETQYF. The chain recombines TRBV5-1 with TRBJ2-5, with 9 bases that match TRBD1. V was pared by 3 bases and J by 4 bases, with 4 bases of the junction left unmatched. The CDR3 is made up of 14 amino acids. Germline V CDR1 and CDR2: SGHRS, YFSETQ. Full variable domain (missing parts from reference TRBV5-1 and TRBJ2-5): KAGVTQTPRYLIKTRGQQVTLSCSPISGHRSVSWYQQTPGQGLQFLFEYFSETQRNKGNFPGRFSGRQFSNSRSEMNVSTLELGDSALYLCASSSGTGLETQYFGPGTRLLVL.

This clonotype was detected only a few times. The chain employs TRBV7-8 and TRBJ2-7, with D perhaps matching TRBD2 (6 bases). CDR1 and CDR2 (germline): SGHVS, FQNEAQ. This CDR3 is 14 amino acids long. V was clipped by 3 bases and J by 2 bases, with 11 bases between them. CDR3 DNA sequence: TGTGCCAGCAGCTTTATGGAGGGCCCCTACGAGCAGTACTTC. Translating it yields CASSFMEGPYEQYF.

This clonotype was seen at least ten times. The gene calls are TRBV18 and TRBJ1-2; 7 nucleotides agree with TRBD1. The CDR3 loop spans 14 amino acids. Germline V CDR1 and CDR2: KGHSH, LQKENI. Unmatched junction bases numbered 14, after V lost 8 bases and J lost 8 bases. CDR3 in amino acids: CASATTTGARGYTF. CDR3 bases: TGTGCCAGCGCCACAACAACAGGGGCCCGCGGCTACACCTTC.

This chain connects TRBV7-8 to TRBJ2-6; no definite D call. V was clipped by 1 base and J by 0 bases, with 7 bases between them. This CDR3 is built from 16 residues. Germline assignment: CDR1 SGHVS and CDR2 FQNEAQ. The CDR3 sequence is CASSLVRYSGANVLTF. The CDR3 region has the DNA TGTGCCAGCAGCTTAGTCCGGTACTCTGGGGCCAACGTCCTGACTTTC.

Only a few counts were recorded for this clonotype. The chain uses TRBV5-8 and TRBJ2-7; 10 bases are shared with TRBD1. V shed 4 bases and J 3 bases; nucleotides not matched to a gene: 7. The CDR3 runs to 15 residues. Germline values: CDR1 SGHTS, CDR2 YDEGEE. CDR3 protein: CASSPAGTGVYEQYF. In DNA form, the CDR3 reads TGTGCCAGCAGCCCGGCCGGGACAGGGGTCTACGAGCAGTACTTC.

This clonotype was found many times. This sequence joins TRBV5-6 and TRBJ1-2, with unresolved D. This CDR3 has 15 residues. In germline, CDR1 is SGHDT, CDR2 YYEEEE. V lost 0 bases, J lost 0 bases, and 9 bases lay in between. The CDR3 loop is CASSLDAQANYGYTF. In nucleotides, the CDR3 is TGTGCCAGCAGCTTGGACGCTCAGGCTAACTATGGCTACACCTTC.

This clonotype was detected many times. V and J are TRBV20-1 and TRBJ2-7; no clear D. Trimming shortened V by 1 base and J by 2 bases, and 12 bases separated the two germline ends. From germline, CDR1 is DFQATT and CDR2 SNEGSKA (reference sequence). This CDR3 has 14 residues. CDR3 nucleotide sequence: TGCAGTGCTAGAGTAGTTCCAAACCCCTACGAGCAGTACTTC. It codes for CSARVVPNPYEQYF.

This clonotype was seen at least ten times. The genes are TRBV29-1 and TRBJ1-5; 7 bases fit TRBD1. Germline values: CDR1 SQVTM, CDR2 ANQGSEA. The V gene end was trimmed by 7 bases and the J gene end by 2 bases; junction bases not matched to a gene: 2. This CDR3 is 12 amino acids long. The CDR3 is CSDGQGNQPQHF. The DNA of the CDR3 is TGCAGCGATGGACAGGGCAATCAGCCCCAGCATTTT.

This clonotype has only a few counts. The V call is TRBV12-3 or TRBV12-4, the J call TRBJ1-6; perhaps TRBD1 as D (6 bases). V was clipped by 4 bases and J by 0 bases, with 13 bases between them. This CDR3 has 17 amino acids. The CDR3 sequence: CASSSLQGSSYNSPLHF. The CDR3 DNA follows: TGTGCCAGCAGTTCCTTACAGGGCAGCTCCTATAATTCACCCCTCCACTTT.

This clonotype was counted many times. This sequence joins TRBV20-1 and TRBJ1-6; D is perhaps TRBD1 (6 bases). Trimming cost V 2 bases and J 6 bases, with 14 bases left between them. The CDR3 length is 15 residues. Germline CDR1 DFQATT, CDR2 SNEGSKA (reference sequence). In DNA form, the CDR3 reads TGCAGTGCTAGACTGACAGGTGCCCCTAATTCACCCCTCCACTTT. Protein sequence: CSARLTGAPNSPLHF.

Many counts were recorded for this clonotype. The chain couples TRBV12-3 or TRBV12-4 to TRBJ2-7; TRBD1 matches at 7 bases. The CDR3 runs 14 residues. With 6 bases clipped from V and 4 bases from J, the junction kept 9 bases outside the gene matches. The CDR3 nucleotides read TGTGCCAGCAGGGCTCCGGGACAGATTTACGAGCAGTACTTC. Translated, it gives CASRAPGQIYEQYF.

The chain uses TRBV5-6 and TRBJ1-5; no definite D call. Germline V lookup: CDR1 SGHDT, CDR2 YYEEEE. The V gene lost 0 bases and the J gene lost 3 bases, with 10 bases spanning the gap. The length of the CDR3 is 15 residues. In DNA, the CDR3 is TGTGCCAGCAGCTTGGCTGGGATTTTCAATCAGCCCCAGCATTTT. It yields the protein CASSLAGIFNQPQHF.

This clonotype was counted many times. This chain uses TRBV5-6 with TRBJ1-5; 7 nucleotides align to TRBD1. Trimming cost V 4 bases and J 5 bases; bases outside gene matches: 6. The CDR3 is made up of 14 amino acids. From germline, CDR1 is SGHDT and CDR2 YYEEEE. CDR3 sequence: CASSVTGADQPQHF. CDR3 DNA sequence: TGTGCCAGCAGCGTAACAGGGGCAGATCAGCCCCAGCATTTT.

Ten or more counts support this clonotype. The chain joins TRBV4-1 to TRBJ2-7; D is unresolved. CDR3 length: 13 amino acids. Trimming removed 3 bases from V and 3 bases from J, with 9 bases in between. Germline V gene lookup returns CDR1 MGHRA and CDR2 YSYEKL. The CDR3 sequence is CASSQHENYEQYF. The CDR3 bases are TGCGCCAGCAGCCAGCACGAGAACTACGAGCAGTACTTC.

This clonotype occurred many times. The chain recombines TRBV9 with TRBJ2-3; weak D call: TRBD1 (5 bases). This CDR3 comprises 12 residues. CDR1 and CDR2 from the germline V gene are SGDLS and YYNGEE. Trimming pared 4 bases from V and 5 bases from J, leaving 8 bases between. The CDR3 nucleotides read TGTGCCAGCAGCTTGACAGAAGATACGCAGTATTTT. It is translated as CASSLTEDTQYF.

Only a few counts were recorded for this clonotype. The CDR3: CASRRGGFPDTQYF. The CDR3 nucleotides read TGTGCCAGCAGACGGGGGGGTTTCCCAGATACGCAGTATTTT. The chain uses TRBV13 and TRBJ2-3; 8 bases match TRBD2. The ends lost 6 bases at V and 4 bases at J; junction bases unmatched: 6. The CDR3 has 14 residues. The germline gives CDR1 PRHDT, CDR2 FYEKMQ (reference sequence).

This clonotype was recorded at least ten times. DNA of the CDR3: TGTGCCAGCAGTTACTCCGACGGAAGGGAGCAGTACTTC. Its translation is CASSYSDGREQYF. The chain is built from TRBV6-5 and TRBJ2-7; D remains ambiguous. The CDR3 contains 13 residues. Germline lookup yields CDR1 MNHEY and CDR2 SVGAGI. Deletions cut 0 bases from V and 7 bases from J, with 10 bases between.

As regards this clonotype: Given a much more abundant clone one base away, this may be a read error. This chain links TRBV7-3 with TRBJ2-2; TRBD2 is a possible D gene (5 bases). The germline gives CDR1 SGHTA, CDR2 FQGTGA. The CDR3 loop spans 14 amino acids. Written as DNA, the CDR3 is TGTGCCAGCAGCTTAGAACGGTACACCGGGGAGCTGTATTTT. Translated: CASSLERYTGELYF.

This clonotype has at least ten counts. The rearrangement uses TRBV6-2 or TRBV6-3 and TRBJ2-5; D is unresolved. The CDR3 covers 19 residues. Germline lookup yields CDR1 MNHEY and CDR2 SVGEGT. Trimming took off 0 bases at V and 2 bases at J, with 22 bases between the two ends. CDR3 protein: CASSYSILGRNPSQETQYF. In DNA form, the CDR3 reads TGTGCCAGCAGTTACTCGATTTTAGGACGGAACCCTTCTCAAGAGACCCAGTACTTC.

This clonotype was detected many times. This chain connects TRBV11-2 to TRBJ2-7; no clear D gene. The CDR3 runs to 15 residues. Trimming pared 4 bases from V and 7 bases from J, leaving 20 bases between. Germline V gene data show CDR1 as SGHAT and CDR2 as FQNNGV. The CDR3 sequence: CASSWTTDPLEEQYF. Here the CDR3 DNA reads TGTGCCAGCAGCTGGACCACGGACCCCCTAGAGGAGCAGTACTTC. Using reference TRBV11-2 and TRBJ2-7 for the parts outside the CDR3, the full variable domain is EAGVAQSPRYKIIEKRQSVAFWCNPISGHATLYWYQQILGQGPKLLIQFQNNGVVDDSQLPKDRFSAERLKGVDSTLKIQPAKLEDSAVYLCASSWTTDPLEEQYFGPGTRLTVT.

CDR3 loop: CASSPGSNEKLFF. CDR3 DNA sequence: TGTGCCAGCAGTCCCGGGTCCAATGAAAAACTGTTTTTT. This chain uses TRBV6-6 with TRBJ1-4, with D unclear. Trimming left V 5 bases short and J 5 bases short, with 9 bases between. This CDR3 is built from 13 residues. Per the germline V gene, CDR1 is MNHNY and CDR2 is SVGAGI (reference sequence).

This clonotype was counted many times. V is TRBV20-1 and J is TRBJ1-5; 11 positions match TRBD1. Germline loops: CDR1 DFQATT, CDR2 SNEGSKA (reference sequence). Trimming removed 6 bases from V and 2 bases from J; junction bases left unmatched: 6. The CDR3 totals 15 residues. The CDR3 DNA is TGCAGTGCCGGTGGGACAGGGGGGGGCAATCAGCCCCAGCATTTT. This gives the protein CSAGGTGGGNQPQHF.

This clonotype appeared many times. This chain uses TRBV10-3 with TRBJ2-1; 11 bases align to TRBD2. This CDR3 contains 15 residues. V was clipped by 3 bases and J by 9 bases; unmatched bases: 7. Germline CDR1 ENHRY, CDR2 SYGVKD. CDR3 amino acids: CAISDSGLAVGEQFF. Written as DNA, the CDR3 is TGTGCCATCAGTGACTCGGGACTAGCGGTTGGTGAGCAGTTCTTC.